The 23 T cell receptor beta chains below were found in one sample sequenced in a study of T cell changes during pregnancy in multiple sclerosis. Assay used: immunoSEQ multiplex PCR; TCRdb lists only in-frame clones, some missing. The table has tens of thousands of clones, approximately 92% seen once. The specimen was peripheral blood, collected in the third trimester of pregnancy. These receptors were obtained from a female donor in good health, enrolled as a control in a pregnancy study.

This sequence joins TRBV4-1 and TRBJ2-1; 8 bases are a match to TRBD2. Losses at the gene ends were 5 bases for V and 8 bases for J; bases not matched to a gene: 11. The germline V gene has CDR1 MGHRA and CDR2 YSYEKL. This CDR3 is 15 amino acids long. DNA for the CDR3: TGCGCCAGCAGCTCCCGTAGCGGGGCCGGGCATGAGCAGTTCTTC. Translation gives CASSSRSGAGHEQFF.

This chain's CDR3 is CAWSVDRGKVGNTIYF. CDR3 nucleotides: TGTGCCTGGAGTGTGGACAGGGGTAAAGTAGGCAACACCATATATTTT. The J gene is TRBJ1-3, the V gene TRBV30; 9 bases agree with TRBD1. In germline, CDR1 is GTSNPN, CDR2 SVGIG (reference sequence). The J segment lost 7 bases and the V segment lost 0 bases, leaving 10 bases of the junction unmatched. The CDR3 length is 16 residues.

The chain couples TRBV15 to TRBJ2-1; TRBD2 matches 7 bases. The CDR3 sequence is 18 residues long. Germline CDR1 LNHNV, CDR2 YYDKDF (reference sequence). The J segment lost 0 bases and the V segment lost 5 bases, leaving 13 bases of the junction unmatched. The CDR3 protein is CATSPAAIAGSSYNEQFF. CDR3 nucleotide sequence: TGTGCCACCAGCCCCGCGGCGATAGCGGGTTCCTCCTACAATGAGCAGTTCTTC.

This clone was seen a single time. The rearrangement joins TRBV28 to TRBJ2-5; 11 nucleotides match TRBD1. CDR3 length equals 17 residues. V lost 5 bases and J lost 5; bases outside the gene matches: 13. The germline V gene has CDR1 MDHEN and CDR2 SYDVKM. Written as DNA, the CDR3 is TGTGCCAGCAGTCCCCTTTTTCCGGACAGGGGGCGGGAGACCCAGTACTTC. It codes for CASSPLFPDRGRETQYF.

The V gene is TRBV7-9, the J gene TRBJ1-5; D remains unclear. Per the germline V gene, CDR1 is SEHNR and CDR2 is FQNEAQ (reference sequence). CDR3 length: 12 amino acids. Trimming removed 4 bases at V and 9 bases at J, with 10 bases between. The CDR3 protein is CASSSFGGPQHF. As DNA, the CDR3 is TGTGCCAGCAGCTCCTTTGGAGGGCCCCAGCATTTT.

The count of this clone is one. The chain has TRBV10-2 and TRBJ1-1, with 7 nucleotides matching TRBD1. This CDR3 region has 14 residues. CDR1 and CDR2 from the germline V gene are WSHSY and SAAADI. The V gene end was trimmed by 6 bases and the J gene end by 7 bases; junction bases not matched to a gene: 11. The DNA of the CDR3 is TGCGCCAGCAGGGACAGGACAGACTCCGGTGAAGCTTTCTTT. Encoded protein: CASRDRTDSGEAFF.

The chain uses TRBV7-3 and TRBJ1-2; TRBD1 matches 11 bases. J lost 7 bases, V lost 5 bases, and 12 bases had no gene match. The length of the CDR3 is 16 residues. The germline V gene encodes CDR1 SGHTA and CDR2 FQGTGA. This CDR3 reads CASSPRTGGAFCGYTF. The CDR3 nucleotides are TGTGCCAGCAGCCCCCGGACAGGGGGCGCGTTCTGTGGCTACACCTTC. The complete variable domain, with remaining parts taken from reference TRBV7-3 and TRBJ1-2, reads GAGVSQTPSNKVTEKGKYVELRCDPISGHTALYWYRQSLGQGPEFLIYFQGTGAADDSGLPNDRFFAVRPEGSVSTLKIQRTERGDSAVYLCASSPRTGGAFCGYTFGSGTRLTVV.

The count of this clone is one. The genes are TRBV5-6 and TRBJ1-2; TRBD1 matches at 7 bases. Germline CDR1 reads SGHDT; CDR2 reads YYEEEE. CDR3 length: 13 amino acids. V trimming: 0 bases; J trimming: 7 bases; junction bases outside the gene matches: 3. The CDR3 sequence is CASSLEGAFGYTF. The DNA for the CDR3 is TGTGCCAGCAGCTTGGAGGGGGCGTTTGGCTACACCTTC.

The chain employs TRBV5-4 and TRBJ2-2; 8 bases agree with TRBD2. V was clipped by 2 bases and J by 5 bases; unmatched bases: 5. Germline CDR1 reads SGHNT; CDR2 reads YYREEE (reference sequence). This CDR3 spans 15 amino acids. This chain's CDR3 is CASSFSGGGTGELFF. DNA of the CDR3: TGTGCCAGCAGCTTCTCGGGGGGGGGTACCGGGGAGCTGTTTTTT. The variable domain in full, with the rest retrieved from reference TRBV5-4 and TRBJ2-2, is ETGVTQSPTHLIKTRGQQVTLRCSSQSGHNTVSWYQQALGQGPQFIFQYYREEENGRGNFPPRFSGLQFPNYSSELNVNALELDDSALYLCASSFSGGGTGELFFGEGSRLTVL.

The rearrangement joins TRBV19 to TRBJ1-3, with D possibly matching TRBD1 (6 bases). V was cut by 5 bases and J by 0 bases, with 29 bases left in between. Germline V CDR1 and CDR2: LNHDA, SQIVND (reference sequence). The CDR3 totals 21 residues. CDR3 sequence: CASSAQPQGLWGGLSGNTIYF. The CDR3 DNA is TGTGCCAGTAGTGCCCAACCCCAGGGACTTTGGGGGGGCCTCTCTGGAAACACCATATATTTT.

A few counts support this clone. The J gene is TRBJ1-1, the V gene TRBV5-4, with D unclear. Trimming removed 0 bases from V and 6 bases from J, with 12 bases in between. This CDR3 spans 14 amino acids. Germline V lookup: CDR1 SGHNT, CDR2 YYREEE (reference sequence). The CDR3 region has the DNA TGTGCCAGCAGCTTGGGAGCCTTTCAGGCTGAAGCTTTCTTT. This codes for CASSLGAFQAEAFF.

In this sample, this clone turned up once. The chain recombines TRBV5-1 with TRBJ2-7; TRBD2 matches 8 bases. After removal of 5 bases from V and 7 bases from J, the junction contained 14 bases not matched to a gene. The CDR3 has 15 residues. CDR1 is SGHRS and CDR2 is YFSETQ in the germline V gene. In nucleotides, the CDR3 is TGCGCCAGCAGACTATCGGGAGGGCCGGGTGGGGAGCAGTACTTC. Residues: CASRLSGGPGGEQYF. The full variable domain, its missing parts supplied by reference TRBV5-1 and TRBJ2-7, is KAGVTQTPRYLIKTRGQQVTLSCSPISGHRSVSWYQQTPGQGLQFLFEYFSETQRNKGNFPGRFSGRQFSNSRSEMNVSTLELGDSALYLCASRLSGGPGGEQYFGPGTRLTVT.

The V and J genes are TRBV2 and TRBJ2-5, with 10 bases that match TRBD2. V lost 11 bases and J lost 4; bases outside the gene matches: 13. CDR1 SNHLY and CDR2 FYNNEI come from the germline V gene. CDR3 length: 15 amino acids. The CDR3 DNA reads as TGTGCCGGATTAATAGCGGGAGGAAGAGGAGAGACCCAGTACTTC. Protein product: CAGLIAGGRGETQYF.

The gene calls are TRBV18 and TRBJ2-3, with 8 bases identical to TRBD2. J gave up 2 bases and V 1 base, and 11 bases lay outside the gene matches. Per the germline V gene, CDR1 is KGHSH and CDR2 is LQKENI. The CDR3 loop spans 18 amino acids. CDR3 sequence reads: CASSPRPPTSGPTDTQYF. The CDR3 nucleotides read TGTGCCAGCTCACCACGGCCTCCTACTAGCGGTCCCACAGATACGCAGTATTTT. The complete variable domain, with remaining parts taken from reference TRBV18 and TRBJ2-3, reads NAGVMQNPRHLVRRRGQEARLRCSPMKGHSHVYWYRQLPEEGLKFMVYLQKENIIDESGMPKERFSAEFPKEGPSILRIQQVVRGDSAAYFCASSPRPPTSGPTDTQYFGPGTRLTVL.

The chain uses TRBV2 and TRBJ2-1; 7 bases map to TRBD1. The CDR3 is made up of 12 amino acids. With 6 bases clipped from V and 15 bases from J, the junction kept 11 bases outside the gene matches. Germline CDR1 SNHLY, CDR2 FYNNEI. The CDR3 DNA reads as TGTGCCAGCAGCCGGGCAGGGACAGTCCCGTTCTTC. This encodes CASSRAGTVPFF.

The genes are TRBV5-1 and TRBJ1-4, with D uncertain. Germline V lookup: CDR1 SGHRS, CDR2 YFSETQ. This CDR3 contains 15 residues. Trimming removed 3 bases at V and 8 bases at J, with 17 bases between. The CDR3: CASSSTHGGQEKLFF. CDR3 nucleotide sequence: TGCGCCAGCAGCTCCACTCACGGAGGTCAGGAAAAACTGTTTTTT.

The chain combines TRBV29-1 with TRBJ2-1; D may be TRBD2 (5 bases). CDR3 length: 11 residues. Trimming removed 4 bases at V and 8 bases at J, with 9 bases between. Germline CDR1 reads SQVTM; CDR2 reads ANQGSEA. The CDR3 DNA follows: TGCAGCGTTGGAGAGGGCTATGAGCAGTTCTTC. Its translation is CSVGEGYEQFF.

This chain connects TRBV27 to TRBJ1-2, with 11 nucleotides matching TRBD1. The CDR3 consists of 15 residues. The germline gives CDR1 MNHEY, CDR2 SMNVEV (reference sequence). The junction had 14 bases not matched to a gene; V was cut back by 3 bases and J by 14 bases. The CDR3 region has the DNA TGTGCCAGCAGTTTGCAAACCGGGACAGGGGGAGTGTATACCTTC. Protein sequence: CASSLQTGTGGVYTF.

The table lists this clone with a count of one. The chain links TRBV25-1 to TRBJ1-2; D not certain. V was clipped by 8 bases and J by 2 bases, with 9 bases between them. The CDR3 has 12 amino acids. Germline-derived CDR1 and CDR2 are MGHDK and SYGVNS. The CDR3: CASGDWNYGYTF. Here the CDR3 DNA reads TGTGCCAGCGGCGACTGGAACTATGGCTACACCTTC.

The chain uses TRBV29-1 and TRBJ1-2; possible D gene TRBD1, 5 bases. The length of the CDR3 is 13 residues. Deletions cut 4 bases from V and 3 bases from J, with 12 bases between. Looked up from germline, CDR1 is SQVTM and CDR2 is ANQGSEA. The DNA of the CDR3 is TGCAGCGTTGTTGGGGCCAGTTACTATGGCTACACCTTC. Encoded protein: CSVVGASYYGYTF.

The chain is built from TRBV27 and TRBJ2-1; TRBD2 might be the D (6 bases). Trimming stripped 6 bases from V and 16 bases from J, with 19 bases between. This CDR3 contains 12 residues. Germline lookup yields CDR1 MNHEY and CDR2 SMNVEV (reference sequence). The CDR3 DNA follows: TGTGCCAGCAGCCGACTAGGACTCCCGCGATTCTTC. Its translation is CASSRLGLPRFF.

The chain carries TRBV2 and TRBJ2-5; D gene ambiguous. The V end lost 4 bases, the J end lost 2 bases, and 8 bases lay between the germline ends. Germline assignment: CDR1 SNHLY and CDR2 FYNNEI. The CDR3 runs to 13 residues. The CDR3 here is CASSAVEQETQYF. The CDR3, as DNA: TGTGCCAGCAGTGCGGTAGAGCAAGAGACCCAGTACTTC.

The rearrangement joins TRBV28 to TRBJ1-1; possibly TRBD1 for D (6 bases). V lost 6 bases, J lost 0 bases, and 11 bases lay in between. The CDR3 consists of 14 residues. From germline, CDR1 is MDHEN and CDR2 SYDVKM. CDR3 sequence reads: CASSRDTLNTEAFF. The DNA for the CDR3 is TGTGCCAGCAGCCGGGACACTTTGAACACTGAAGCTTTCTTT. Filled out from reference TRBV28 and TRBJ1-1, the complete variable domain reads DVKVTQSSRYLVKRTGEKVFLECVQDMDHENMFWYRQDPGLGLRLIYFSYDVKMKEKGDIPEGYSVSREKKERFSLILESASTNQTSMYLCASSRDTLNTEAFFGQGTRLTVV.